This TCR beta chain came from a study of read filtering for tumor transcriptome and immune sequencing. Study overall: Patients were approximately 17 male and around 13 female, mean age 65.9 years, range about 47 to 80. Study outcomes and limitations: Dropping single-read clonotypes raised IR-seq and RNA-seq shared-clonotype correlation. Even smaller IR-seq throughput identified most shared clonotypes.

This CDR3 contains 12 residues. Per germline, CDR1 SEHNR and CDR2 FQNEAQ (reference sequence). V lost 3 bases to trimming and J lost 5 bases, with 6 bases between them. Molecular barcoded adaptors covering alpha/delta and beta/gamma chains were used on roughly 370 ng RNA. TCRdb used MiXCR to reprocess the reads, holding one entry per CDR3 protein. The sample lists tens of thousands of distinct CDR3 sequences, 20% to 25% occurring once. This clonotype was observed many times. No antigen is known for it. The source is a donor at least 40 years old with multiple myeloma. The sample comprised a population of CD138-negative cells sorted from bone marrow. This sequence joins TRBV7-9 and TRBJ2-3; D not certain. The CDR3 loop reads CASSLVGDTQYF. CDR3 nucleotides: TGTGCCAGCAGCTTGGTAGGAGATACGCAGTATTTT.